This TCR beta chain was captured by sequencing in a study of cytotoxic CD8 clonotypes in ibrutinib-treated CLL. The overall study: Partial responders around 24, complete 2; around twelve progressed and 14 stayed in remission by median approximately 64 months. Samples yielded averages of 255,043 productive templates and approximately 86,000 productive rearrangements. General observations from the study: T-cell clonality at baseline went above that of age-matched healthy donors and rose and fell with circulating CD8+ T-cell counts. Public clonotypes, found uncommonly, either contracted or stayed stable on treatment.

V dropped 0 bases and J dropped 1 base, with 10 bases sitting between them. Per the germline V gene, CDR1 is SGHRS and CDR2 is YFSETQ. This CDR3 region has 15 residues. A remark on this clone: Its antigen is unidentified.

Only in-frame clones appear in the TCRdb table, and some are missing; sequencing was by immunoSEQ multiplex PCR. Among more than 300,000 clones listed, about 80% were seen once. The source was PBMCs, collected before ibrutinib treatment. The TCR was taken from a human donor with chronic lymphocytic leukemia. The chain recombines TRBV5-1 with TRBJ2-5; tentative D call: TRBD2 (6 bases). CDR3 sequence: CASSLGGEAQETQYF. For the CDR3, the DNA is TGCGCCAGCAGCTTGGGCGGGGAGGCCCAAGAGACCCAGTACTTC.